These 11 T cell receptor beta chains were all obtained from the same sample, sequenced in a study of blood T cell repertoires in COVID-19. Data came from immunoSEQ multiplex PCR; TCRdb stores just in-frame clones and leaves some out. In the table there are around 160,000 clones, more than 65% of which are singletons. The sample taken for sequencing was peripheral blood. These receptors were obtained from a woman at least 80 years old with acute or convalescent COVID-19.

In DNA form, the CDR3 reads TGTGCCAGCAGTTATAAGAGGGTAAATGGGTCACCCCTCCACTTT. Its protein product is CASSYKRVNGSPLHF. The rearrangement joins TRBV6-5 to TRBJ1-6, with D unclear. The V end was cut by 3 bases, the J end by 10 bases, with 16 bases between. This CDR3 is built from 15 residues. CDR1 and CDR2 from the germline V gene are MNHEY and SVGAGI.

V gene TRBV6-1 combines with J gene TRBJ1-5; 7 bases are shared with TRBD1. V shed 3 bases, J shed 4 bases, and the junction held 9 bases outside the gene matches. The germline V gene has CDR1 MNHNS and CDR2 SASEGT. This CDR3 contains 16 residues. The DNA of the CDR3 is TGTGCCAGCAGTGACCCCTGGGGACAGAAAAATCAGCCCCAGCATTTT. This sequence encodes CASSDPWGQKNQPQHF.

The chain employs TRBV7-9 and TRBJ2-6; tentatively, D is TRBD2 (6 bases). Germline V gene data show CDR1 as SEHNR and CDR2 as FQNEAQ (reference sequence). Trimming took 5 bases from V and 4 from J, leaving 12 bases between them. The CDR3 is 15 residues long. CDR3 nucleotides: TGTGCCAGCAGCCGCAGGGCGGGAGGGGCCAACGTCCTGACTTTC. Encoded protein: CASSRRAGGANVLTF.

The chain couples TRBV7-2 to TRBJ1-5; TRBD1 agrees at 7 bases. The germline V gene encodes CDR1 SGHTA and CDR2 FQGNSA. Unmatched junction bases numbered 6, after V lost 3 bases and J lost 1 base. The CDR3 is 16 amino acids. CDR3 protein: CASSFAGGLSNQPQHF. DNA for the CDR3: TGTGCCAGCAGCTTCGCAGGGGGGTTAAGCAATCAGCCCCAGCATTTT.

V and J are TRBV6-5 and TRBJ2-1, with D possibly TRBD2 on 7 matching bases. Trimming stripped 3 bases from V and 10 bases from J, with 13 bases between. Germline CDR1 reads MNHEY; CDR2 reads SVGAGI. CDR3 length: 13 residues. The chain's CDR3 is CASSYQGGEEQFF. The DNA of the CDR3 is TGTGCCAGCAGTTATCAAGGGGGGGAAGAGCAGTTCTTC.

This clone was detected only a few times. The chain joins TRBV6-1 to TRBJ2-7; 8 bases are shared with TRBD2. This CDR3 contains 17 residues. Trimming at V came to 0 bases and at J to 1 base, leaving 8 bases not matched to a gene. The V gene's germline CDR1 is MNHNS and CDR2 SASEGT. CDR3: CASSEAVSGKASYEQYF. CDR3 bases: TGTGCCAGCAGTGAAGCGGTTAGCGGGAAAGCTTCCTACGAGCAGTACTTC.

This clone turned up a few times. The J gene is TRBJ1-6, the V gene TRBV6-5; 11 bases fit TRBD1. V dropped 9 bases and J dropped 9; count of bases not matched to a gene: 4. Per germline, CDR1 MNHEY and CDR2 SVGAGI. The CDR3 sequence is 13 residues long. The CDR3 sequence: CASRGQGASPLHF. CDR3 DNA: TGTGCCAGTCGCGGACAGGGGGCTTCACCCCTCCACTTT.

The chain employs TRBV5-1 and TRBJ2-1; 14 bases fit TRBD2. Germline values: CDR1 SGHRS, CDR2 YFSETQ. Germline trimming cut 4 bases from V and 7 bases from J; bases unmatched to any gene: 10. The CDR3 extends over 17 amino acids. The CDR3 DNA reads TGCGCCAGCAGCGTTAGCCCCGGGACTAGCGGGAGTAATGAGCAGTTCTTC. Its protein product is CASSVSPGTSGSNEQFF.

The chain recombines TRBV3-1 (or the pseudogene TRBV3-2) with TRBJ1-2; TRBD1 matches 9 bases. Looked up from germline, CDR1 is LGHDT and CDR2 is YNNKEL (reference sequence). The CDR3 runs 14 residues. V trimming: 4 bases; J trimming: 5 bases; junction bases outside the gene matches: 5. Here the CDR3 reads CASSRRDRGYGYTF. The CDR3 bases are TGTGCCAGCAGCCGGCGAGACAGGGGGTATGGCTACACCTTC.

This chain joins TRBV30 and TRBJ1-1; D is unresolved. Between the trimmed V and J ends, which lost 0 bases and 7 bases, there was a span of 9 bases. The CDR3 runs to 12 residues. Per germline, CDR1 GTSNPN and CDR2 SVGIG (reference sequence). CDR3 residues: CAWSVLGSEAFF. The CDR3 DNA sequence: TGTGCCTGGAGTGTACTGGGCAGTGAAGCTTTCTTT.

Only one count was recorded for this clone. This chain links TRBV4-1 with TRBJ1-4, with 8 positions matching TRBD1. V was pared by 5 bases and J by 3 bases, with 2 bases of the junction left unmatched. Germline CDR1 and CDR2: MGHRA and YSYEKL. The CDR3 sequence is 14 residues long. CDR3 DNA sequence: TGCGCCAGCAGCAACAGGGGGGCTAATGAAAAACTGTTTTTT. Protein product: CASSNRGANEKLFF.